This TCR beta chain was retrieved from a study of breast tumors, draining lymph nodes, adjacent tissues. Study observations and caveats: Luminal-like breast cancer showed significantly greater tumor-nontumor repertoire similarity than basal-like breast cancer did. That most tumor T cells come from lymph nodes remained unproven. Compared with lymph nodes, tumors were less diverse; compared with nontumor tissue, more.

Axillary draining lymph nodes of breast cancer patients supplied the node samples. This clonotype appeared many times. Antigen unknown. TCRdb reprocessed the multiplex PCR reads via MiXCR and lists one record per CDR3 protein. This table has about 130,000 distinct CDR3 sequences, around 21% appearing once. The V gene's germline CDR1 is SGHRS and CDR2 YFSETQ. Trimming stripped 0 bases from V and 4 bases from J, with 8 bases between. This CDR3 is built from 14 residues. The chain has TRBV5-1 and TRBJ2-1; D gene uncertain. The receptor was isolated from a female donor with breast cancer. Some clones in this sample may be carry-over from other donors' samples. Specimen: axillary lymph node tissue. CDR3 nucleotide sequence: TGCGCCAGCAGCTTGGTTGGAGAATACAATGAGCAGTTCTTC. Amino acids: CASSLVGEYNEQFF.